The present TCR beta chain was sequenced within a study of blood T cell repertoires in COVID-19. Study-wide background: Some COVID-19 samples were acute and others convalescent; all came from the United States, Italy and Spain. PBMCs, B-cell-depleted T cells, or T cells provided the cDNA or gDNA that made up the material.

How the authors handled the data: Amplification of reference gene primers provided the estimated nucleated cell counts. Assay used: immunoSEQ multiplex PCR; TCRdb lists only in-frame clones, some missing. Clone size and V and J calls were adopted from that table, with D and trimming inferred from the DNA. This sample carries some 240,000 clones, approximately 78% of them seen once, and the ten largest clones take 9.5% to 15%. The germline gives CDR1 ENHRY, CDR2 SYGVKD. This CDR3 spans 18 amino acids. Trimming left V 1 base short and J 3 bases short, with 19 bases between. The clonotype comes from a woman in her sixties or seventies with active or convalescent COVID-19. This chain uses TRBV10-3 with TRBJ2-1; D gene ambiguous. The specimen was peripheral blood. The CDR3, as DNA: TGTGCCATCAGTGAGTTTCACCCTTCACCCACAGACTACAATGAGCAGTTCTTC. It specifies CAISEFHPSPTDYNEQFF.